The 9 T cell receptor beta chains below were found in one sample sequenced in a study of tumor-infiltrating lymphocytes in primary liver carcinoma. A primer matching the constant region was used to make TCR beta cDNA from 500 to 650 ng of total RNA. Library construction for TCR beta comprised three nested multiplex PCR rounds performed with slightly modified ARM-PCR. TRBV1-TRBV30 forward primers and a C-beta reverse primer were used in the first two PCR rounds, which each ran for approximately 11 cycles. TCRdb re-analysed the multiplex PCR reads in MiXCR, keeping a single row per CDR3 protein. The table records hundreds of thousands of distinct CDR3 sequences, about three fifths of them present only once. Blood RNA was derived from unsorted whole blood, and germline DNA was extracted too. The sequenced sample was peripheral blood. Every receptor here comes from a woman in her twenties or thirties with primary liver carcinoma and hepatitis B virus infection.

Concerning this clonotype: One end of the junction does not line up with germline, which may come from a read error. The DNA of the CDR3 is TGTGCCAGCAGCCCCCGGGATAGCGGGAGGTCCCCAACCGGGGAGCTGTTTTTT. Protein sequence: CASSPRDSGRSPTGELFF. The chain carries TRBV4-3 and TRBJ2-2, with 10 bases lining up with TRBD2. The CDR3 has 18 amino acids. CDR1 is LGHNA, CDR2 YSLEER, per germline.

This clonotype occurred a few times. V gene TRBV12-3 or TRBV12-4 combines with J gene TRBJ2-5; weak D call: TRBD1 (5 bases). The CDR3 totals 14 residues. V lost 3 bases and J 5 bases, leaving 13 bases between the germline ends. The CDR3 is CASSLHGAGETQYF. The CDR3 DNA follows: TGTGCCAGCAGTTTGCATGGGGCCGGGGAGACCCAGTACTTC.

This chain links TRBV5-1 with TRBJ2-5; TRBD2 matches 11 bases. CDR3 length: 17 amino acids. The V segment lost 1 base and the J segment 0 bases; nucleotides outside the gene matches: 5. The germline CDR1 and CDR2 sequences are SGHRS and YFSETQ. This chain's CDR3 is CASSLQLAGVYQETQYF. CDR3 coding DNA: TGCGCCAGCAGCTTGCAACTAGCGGGAGTGTACCAAGAGACCCAGTACTTC.

This clonotype was observed many times. The chain couples TRBV11-2 to TRBJ2-5, with a weak D call TRBD2 (6 bases). V was pared by 1 base and J by 4 bases, with 16 bases between. The CDR3 covers 16 residues. Germline CDR1 SGHAT, CDR2 FQNNGV. The CDR3 coding sequence is TGTGCCAGCAGCTTAGTCGGGACTGGTGGGGGAGAGACCCAGTACTTC. It encodes CASSLVGTGGGETQYF.

This clonotype was seen repeatedly, ten times or more. The chain employs TRBV12-3 or TRBV12-4 and TRBJ2-1, with TRBD1 as a possible D gene (6 bases). This CDR3 has 15 amino acids. Trimming removed 6 bases at V and 0 bases at J, with 12 bases between. CDR3 DNA sequence: TGTGCCAGCAGCCCCGACAGGAGCTCCTACAATGAGCAGTTCTTC. Translated, it gives CASSPDRSSYNEQFF.

V gene TRBV12-3 or TRBV12-4 combines with J gene TRBJ2-7; TRBD1 matches at 8 bases. After removal of 7 bases from V and 6 bases from J, the junction contained 8 bases not matched to a gene. The CDR3 totals 13 residues. CDR3 loop: CASTSFTGGEQYF. CDR3 DNA: TGTGCCAGCACCTCATTCACAGGGGGCGAGCAGTACTTC.

This clonotype was picked up many times. The V call is TRBV4-1, the J call TRBJ2-3, with 11 positions matching TRBD2. The germline V gene has CDR1 MGHRA and CDR2 YSYEKL. The trim removed 4 bases at V and 3 bases at J, leaving 9 bases unmatched. CDR3 length: 17 residues. The CDR3 region has the DNA TGCGCCAGCAGCCGTACCCCCCTAGCGGGAGGTACAGATACGCAGTATTTT. This translates into CASSRTPLAGGTDTQYF.

Points on this clonotype: The junction does not match germline at one end; this may be a read error. The chain uses TRBV6-6 and TRBJ2-7; D not resolved. Per germline, CDR1 MNHNY and CDR2 SVGAGI (reference sequence). This CDR3 is built from 17 residues. Here the CDR3 reads CASGWKHWTSSTYEQYF. The CDR3 DNA reads as TGTGCCAGCGGTTGGAAACATTGGACCTCCAGCACCTACGAGCAGTATTTC.

The rearrangement uses TRBV24-1 and TRBJ2-1; 7 bases fit TRBD2. CDR1 and CDR2 (germline): KGHDR, SFDVKD. This CDR3 comprises 17 residues. J was trimmed by 3 bases and V by 7 bases; bases with no gene match: 14. The CDR3 spells CATSNSKWEGGYNEQFF. The DNA for the CDR3 is TGTGCCACCAGCAACTCAAAGTGGGAGGGCGGCTACAATGAGCAGTTCTTC.